A single count supports the clone carrying this T cell receptor beta chain. What it binds is not known. Germline V gene lookup returns CDR1 SNHLY and CDR2 FYNNEI. CDR3 length equals 15 residues. Trimming took 11 bases from V and 8 from J, leaving 24 bases between them. Using immunoSEQ multiplex PCR, the repertoire was profiled, and TCRdb retains in-frame clones only, with some absent. The sample yields fewer than 80,000 clones, roughly 89% seen once. This entry comes from a study of OX40 agonist ivuxolimab in advanced cancers. Study-wide context: Partial responses were achieved by three patients, of whom one had hepatocellular carcinoma and two had cutaneous melanoma. Study-wide points: At doses 0.1 to 3.0 mg/kg, CD4+ and CD8+ clones expanded. The authors did not determine the antigen specificity of the expanded peripheral T cells. On average, CD8+ T cells had more expanded clones than CD4+.

The TCR sequence derives from an adult with an advanced solid tumor such as melanoma, head and neck, liver or kidney cancer. The sequences come from CD4+ or CD8+ T cells sorted from blood, collected in a trial of the OX40 agonist ivuxolimab. The chain combines TRBV2 with TRBJ1-4, with D maybe TRBD1 (5 bases). This CDR3 reads CAREKKRGAREKLFF. In DNA, the CDR3 is TGTGCCCGCGAAAAAAAAAGAGGGGCTAGAGAAAAACTGTTTTTT.